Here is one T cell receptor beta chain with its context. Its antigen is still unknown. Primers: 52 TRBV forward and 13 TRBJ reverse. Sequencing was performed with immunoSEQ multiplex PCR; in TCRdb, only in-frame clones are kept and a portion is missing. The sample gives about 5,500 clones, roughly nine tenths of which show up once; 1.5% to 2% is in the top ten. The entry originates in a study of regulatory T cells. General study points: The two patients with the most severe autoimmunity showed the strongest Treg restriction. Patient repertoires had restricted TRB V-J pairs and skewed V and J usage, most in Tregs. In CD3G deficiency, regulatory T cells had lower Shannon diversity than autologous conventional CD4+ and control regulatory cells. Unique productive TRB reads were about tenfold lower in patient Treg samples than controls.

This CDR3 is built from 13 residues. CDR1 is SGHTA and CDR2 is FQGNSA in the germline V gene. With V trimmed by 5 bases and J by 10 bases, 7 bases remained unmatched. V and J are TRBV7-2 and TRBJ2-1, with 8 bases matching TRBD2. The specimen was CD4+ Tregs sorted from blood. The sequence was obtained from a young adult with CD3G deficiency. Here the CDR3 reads CASSLSTSVEQFF. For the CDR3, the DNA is TGTGCCAGCAGCCTGTCGACTAGCGTGGAGCAGTTCTTC. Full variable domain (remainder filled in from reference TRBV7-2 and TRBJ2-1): GAGVSQSPSNKVTEKGKDVELRCDPISGHTALYWYRQSLGQGLEFLIYFQGNSAPDKSGLPSDRFSAERTGGSVSTLTIQRTQQEDSAVYLCASSLSTSVEQFFGPGTRLTVL.